The 13 T cell receptor beta chains given below trace back to one sample, sequenced in a study of T-cell reconstitution after alpha-beta-depleted transplantation in children. As it was prepared, the TCRbeta library received unique molecular identifiers. Using its own MiXCR run on the PCR reads, TCRdb lists one record per CDR3 protein. The data contain about 540,000 distinct CDR3 sequences, about a quarter of them seen just once; the ten biggest clones take up around a third. The sequenced sample was PBMCs, obtained before TCRalphabeta/CD19-depleted stem cell transplant. Source of these receptors: a boy younger than two with Wiskott-Aldrich syndrome, due to receive a stem cell transplant.

This clonotype was counted between two and nine times. The chain has TRBV5-1 and TRBJ1-1; TRBD1 is a possible D gene (6 bases). The CDR3 is 14 residues long. The germline gives CDR1 SGHRS, CDR2 YFSETQ. The V end lost 3 bases, the J end lost 3 bases, and 12 bases lay between the germline ends. The CDR3 here is CASSSGQSYTEAFF. The DNA of the CDR3 is TGCGCCAGCAGCTCTGGACAGTCTTACACTGAAGCTTTCTTT.

The V and J genes are TRBV27 and TRBJ2-7; D is ambiguous. The CDR3 sequence is 13 residues long. V lost 6 bases and J 9 bases, leaving 18 bases between the germline ends. Germline-derived CDR1 and CDR2 are MNHEY and SMNVEV (reference sequence). CDR3 loop: CASRPPSGSGQYF. CDR3 bases: TGTGCCAGCAGGCCTCCATCAGGTTCCGGGCAGTACTTC.

The chain uses TRBV5-1 and TRBJ2-4, with 9 bases that match TRBD1. The CDR3 extends over 15 amino acids. Per the germline V gene, CDR1 is SGHRS and CDR2 is YFSETQ. The V segment lost 3 bases and the J segment 7 bases; nucleotides outside the gene matches: 8. The CDR3 sequence: CASSWGDRDQNIQYF. In nucleotides, the CDR3 is TGCGCCAGCAGCTGGGGGGACAGGGACCAGAACATTCAGTACTTC.

The V call is TRBV12-3 or TRBV12-4, the J call TRBJ2-2; no clear D. The CDR3 is 13 residues long. V was cut by 7 bases and J by 5 bases, with 11 bases left in between. The CDR3 DNA reads TGTGCCAGCACCGCCAAAACTACCGGGGAGCTGTTTTTT. Translating gives CASTAKTTGELFF.

This clonotype was counted between two and nine times. This chain joins TRBV11-2 and TRBJ2-5; possibly TRBD2 for D (5 bases). In germline, CDR1 is SGHAT, CDR2 FQNNGV. With 3 bases removed from V and 5 bases from J, the gap between germline ends came to 19 bases. CDR3 size: 16 residues. The DNA of the CDR3 is TGTGCCAGCAGCTTTCATGATTTAGCGTCGGCCGAGACCCAGTACTTC. Amino acids: CASSFHDLASAETQYF.

This clonotype was recorded many times. This chain links TRBV20-1 with TRBJ1-5; D not resolved. V lost 0 bases to trimming and J lost 1 base, with 4 bases between them. The CDR3 sequence is 13 residues long. Germline V gene data show CDR1 as DFQATT and CDR2 as SNEGSKA (reference sequence). CDR3 sequence: CSARDLSNQPQHF. CDR3 bases: TGCAGTGCTAGAGATCTCAGCAATCAGCCCCAGCATTTT.

This clonotype came up a few times. The V gene is TRBV12-3 or TRBV12-4, the J gene TRBJ2-1; no firm D call. V was cut by 6 bases and J by 9 bases, with 9 bases left in between. This CDR3 comprises 11 residues. The CDR3 loop reads CASSLMGEQFF. CDR3 sequence (DNA): TGTGCCAGCAGCCTCATGGGTGAGCAGTTCTTC.

There are many counts of this clonotype. This chain connects TRBV12-3 or TRBV12-4 to TRBJ2-2; no reliable D call. This CDR3 has 13 residues. Trimming stripped 6 bases from V and 5 bases from J, with 10 bases between. This chain's CDR3 is CASSFGGTGELFF. CDR3 in DNA: TGTGCCAGCAGCTTTGGCGGTACCGGGGAGCTGTTTTTT.

This clonotype was observed a few times. The V gene is TRBV5-1, the J gene TRBJ2-2; D gene ambiguous. The CDR3 has 15 amino acids. CDR1 is SGHRS, CDR2 YFSETQ, per germline. Between the trimmed V and J ends, which lost 1 base and 4 bases, there was a span of 11 bases. CDR3 amino acids: CASSLLGGVTGELFF. The CDR3, as DNA: TGCGCCAGCAGCTTGCTGGGTGGTGTCACCGGGGAGCTGTTTTTT.

The chain carries TRBV13 and TRBJ2-5; D gene ambiguous. The CDR3 is 17 residues long. The V and J ends lost 3 bases and 0 bases respectively, with 17 bases between them. Germline assignment: CDR1 PRHDT and CDR2 FYEKMQ (reference sequence). CDR3 bases: TGTGCCAGCAGCTTTCCGTTTAGCTCAAAGTACCAAGAGACCCAGTACTTC. Its protein is CASSFPFSSKYQETQYF. The full variable domain, completed using reference TRBV13 and TRBJ2-5, is AAGVIQSPRHLIKEKRETATLKCYPIPRHDTVYWYQQGPGQDPQFLISFYEKMQSDKGSIPDRFSAQQFSDYHSELNMSSLELGDSALYFCASSFPFSSKYQETQYFGPGTRLLVL.

V and J are TRBV24-1 and TRBJ2-1, with 8 positions matching TRBD1. This CDR3 comprises 13 residues. Trimming took 3 bases from V and 8 from J; bases not matched to a gene: 2. Germline V gene lookup returns CDR1 KGHDR and CDR2 SFDVKD. The CDR3 sequence: CATSDPGGDEQFF. For the CDR3, the DNA is TGTGCCACCAGTGATCCAGGGGGCGATGAGCAGTTCTTC.

This clonotype was seen ten or more times. This sequence joins TRBV5-1 and TRBJ2-5, with TRBD1 matching over 7 bases. The CDR3 spans 14 residues. Germline trimming cut 0 bases from V and 5 bases from J; bases unmatched to any gene: 4. In germline, CDR1 is SGHRS, CDR2 YFSETQ. Written as DNA, the CDR3 is TGCGCCAGCAGCTTGGACAGGGGTGGGGAGACCCAGTACTTC. It specifies CASSLDRGGETQYF.

V gene TRBV3-1 combines with J gene TRBJ1-3; D gene uncertain. V shed 2 bases and J shed 2 bases, with 7 bases lying between them. This CDR3 spans 14 amino acids. The V gene's germline CDR1 is LGHDT and CDR2 YNNKEL (reference sequence). For the CDR3, the DNA is TGTGCCAGCAGCCAAAGGACGGCTGGAAACACCATATATTTT. It encodes CASSQRTAGNTIYF. Supplemented by reference TRBV3-1 and TRBJ1-3, the full variable domain reads DTAVSQTPKYLVTQMGNDKSIKCEQNLGHDTMYWYKQDSKKFLKIMFSYNNKELIINETVPNRFSPKSPDKAHLNLHINSLELGDSAVYFCASSQRTAGNTIYFGEGSWLTVV.